The 10 T cell receptor beta chains below were found in one sample sequenced in a study of T cells after posttransplantation cyclophosphamide. The data were produced by immunoSEQ multiplex PCR, yet TCRdb's version contains in-frame clones alone and is incomplete. The record shows 7,000 to 9,000 clones for this sample, with no singletons present. Cyclophosphamide on days +3 and +4 followed busulfan-fludarabine conditioning and a marrow graft. Sequences were derived from PBMCs, sampled after allogeneic stem cell transplant with posttransplant cyclophosphamide. Receptors were obtained from a male patient aged 18-29 years who received an allogeneic stem cell transplant from an unrelated donor, was CMV-positive, and had acute and chronic GVHD. Some T cells may be supplied by the graft donor.

This clone was seen many times. V usage is TRBV2 and J usage is TRBJ2-7; 7 nucleotides align to TRBD1. V lost 6 bases to trimming and J lost 4 bases; unmatched junction nucleotides: 6. The CDR3 has 13 residues. CDR1 is SNHLY, CDR2 FYNNEI, per germline. As DNA, the CDR3 is TGTGCCAGCAGCCGGACAGGTGCGTACGAGCAGTACTTC. Its translation: CASSRTGAYEQYF. The whole variable domain, filled in from reference TRBV2 and TRBJ2-7, reads EPEVTQTPSHQVTQMGQEVILRCVPISNHLYFYWYRQILGQKVEFLVSFYNNEISEKSEIFDDQFSVERPDGSNFTLKIRSTKLEDSAMYFCASSRTGAYEQYFGPGTRLTVT.

The sample holds many counts of this clone. The V gene is TRBV4-2, the J gene TRBJ2-2; TRBD2 agrees at 7 bases. Per germline, CDR1 LGHNA and CDR2 YNFKEQ. This CDR3 is 16 amino acids long. The V and J ends lost 4 bases and 0 bases, in that order; junction bases with no gene match: 5. In DNA form, the CDR3 reads TGTGCCAGCAGCCGTGAAGCGGGGACGAACACCGGGGAGCTGTTTTTT. This codes for CASSREAGTNTGELFF.

There are a few counts of this clone. The chain recombines TRBV11-1 with TRBJ2-5, with 7 bases matching TRBD1. The J call is in doubt because the DNA end fits TRBJ2-7 better. The CDR3 is 14 residues long. Germline-derived CDR1 and CDR2 are SGHAT and FQDESV (reference sequence). CDR3 DNA sequence: TGTGCCAGCAGCGGAGACAGGGTGGAGAACGAGCAGTACTTC. Its protein is CASSGDRVENEQYF.

In this sample, this clone is medium-sized. This chain uses TRBV6-5 with TRBJ1-1; 11 bases map to TRBD1. The length of the CDR3 is 15 residues. With V trimmed by 11 bases and J by 6 bases, 14 bases remained unmatched. Germline values: CDR1 MNHEY, CDR2 SVGAGI. DNA of the CDR3: TGTGCCGCATTCCCGGGGACAGGGGGTTTCTCTGAAGCTTTCTTT. This gives the protein CAAFPGTGGFSEAFF.

This clone showed up many times. The chain has TRBV2 and TRBJ2-1; TRBD1 matches 8 bases. Trimming at V came to 5 bases and at J to 2 bases, leaving 11 bases not matched to a gene. CDR3 length: 17 amino acids. Germline CDR1 SNHLY, CDR2 FYNNEI. The CDR3 DNA is TGTGCCAGCAGTCAGACTGGACAGGGTTTGACCTACAATGAGCAGTTCTTC. Translated: CASSQTGQGLTYNEQFF.

Regarding this clone: The junction and the germline gene differ at one end; a read error may be behind it. In the same sample, other DNA sequences code for this CDR3. The chain is built from TRBV29-1 and TRBJ1-1; 10 positions match TRBD1. The germline CDR1 and CDR2 sequences are SQVTM and ANQGSEA. This CDR3 contains 15 residues. In nucleotides, the CDR3 is TGCAGCGTGAGGGACAGGGGTCGGTCGAACACTGAAGCCTTCTTT. Translating gives CSVRDRGRSNTEAFF.

This clone has at least ten counts. This chain uses TRBV28 with TRBJ1-5; TRBD1 matches 7 bases. The CDR3 spans 14 residues. The V segment lost 6 bases and the J segment 3 bases; nucleotides outside the gene matches: 5. The germline CDR1 and CDR2 sequences are MDHEN and SYDVKM. The CDR3 bases are TGTGCCAGCAGACAGGGGATTTACAATCAGCCCCAGCATTTT. This translates into CASRQGIYNQPQHF.

This clone occurred many times. This chain connects TRBV6-5 to TRBJ2-7, with 12 bases fitting TRBD1. The CDR3 runs to 15 residues. V lost 2 bases to trimming and J lost 2 bases; unmatched junction nucleotides: 1. The germline gives CDR1 MNHEY, CDR2 SVGAGI. CDR3 nucleotide sequence: TGTGCCAGCAGTTACCGGGACAGGGGGCCCTACGAGCAGTACTTC. Translation gives CASSYRDRGPYEQYF.

This clone was recorded many times. The rearrangement uses TRBV9 and TRBJ2-1; the match to TRBD2 covers 10 bases. CDR1 is SGDLS, CDR2 YYNGEE, per germline. CDR3 size: 15 residues. The V and J ends lost 2 bases and 7 bases, in that order; junction bases with no gene match: 6. Written as DNA, the CDR3 is TGTGCCAGCAGCGTTGCAGCGGGGGGGCCGAATGAGCAGTTCTTC. It codes for CASSVAAGGPNEQFF.

In its sample, this clone was seen many times. The rearrangement joins TRBV6-5 to TRBJ2-2; 8 bases line up with TRBD1. Germline V gives CDR1 MNHEY, CDR2 SVGAGI. The CDR3 loop spans 13 amino acids. The ends lost 6 bases at V and 4 bases at J; junction bases unmatched: 1. The CDR3 protein is CASRDRATGELFF. CDR3 DNA: TGTGCCAGCAGGGACAGGGCCACCGGGGAGCTGTTTTTT.